These T cell receptor beta chains were read from a single sample in a study of blood T cell repertoires in COVID-19. Method: immunoSEQ multiplex PCR; TCRdb's copy keeps in-frame clones and lacks some. The repertoire holds roughly 260,000 clones, with roughly 86% as singletons. Sequencing used peripheral blood. These receptors were collected from a woman aged 50 to 60 with acute or convalescent COVID-19. Each CDR3 is given with its conserved first and last residue. A D gene is named only where the DNA matches it firmly. For some rows the clone size is stated as once, few or many, or as a class when expanded; others skip it.

clone_size j_call v_call d_call cdr3_nt cdr3_aa
. TRBJ2-1 TRBV7-9 TRBD2 TGTGCCAGCAGCTTGGGGCTAGCGGCCAATTCCTACAATGAGCAGTTCTTC CASSLGLAANSYNEQFF
. TRBJ2-2 TRBV9 . TGTGCCAGCAGCGTAGGAACTTCCAAGAACACCGGGGAGCTGTTTTTT CASSVGTSKNTGELFF
few TRBJ2-6 TRBV5-1 . TGCGCCAGCAGCTGGGGGCCCGGTTCCTCTGGGGCCAACGTCCTGACTTTC CASSWGPGSSGANVLTF
. TRBJ2-7 TRBV7-3 TRBD2 TGTGCCAGCAGCTTAGCGGGAGGCGCCTACGAGCAGTACTTC CASSLAGGAYEQYF
. TRBJ1-4 TRBV5-5 . TGTGCCAGCAGCTTGGCGGGGGGCGAAAAACTGTTTTTT CASSLAGGEKLFF
few TRBJ1-2 TRBV3-1/TRBV3-2 . TGTGCCAGCAGCCAAGATCCGGGTCGGGGCTACACCTTC CASSQDPGRGYTF
. TRBJ2-7 TRBV5-6 TRBD2 TGTGCCAGCAGCAAGGACAGGGGACTAGCGGGAGGGGTTCGGAGGGAGCAGTACTTC CASSKDRGLAGGVRREQYF
. TRBJ2-1 TRBV7-3 TRBD2 TGTGCCAGCAGCCCCTCGGGACTAGCTGTGGGCGAGCAGTTCTTC CASSPSGLAVGEQFF
. TRBJ1-2 TRBV9 TRBD1 TGTGCCAGCAGCCCGACAGGGGCTAACTATGGCTACACCTTC CASSPTGANYGYTF
. TRBJ1-2 TRBV6-6 . TGTGCCAGCAGTCTCGACCCCCGGACAGCCGGGAGGAATGGCTACACCTTC CASSLDPRTAGRNGYTF
. TRBJ1-2 TRBV10-3 . TGTGCCATCAGTGAGCCGAATCAGGACGGAGGCTATGGCTACACCTTC CAISEPNQDGGYGYTF
. TRBJ2-2 TRBV7-6 TRBD2 TGTGCCAGCAGCACCGCGGGAGGTGTGAACACCGGGGAGCTGTTTTTT CASSTAGGVNTGELFF
. TRBJ2-1 TRBV7-3 TRBD1 TGTGCCAGCAGCTGGGACAGGGCATCCTACAATGAGCAGTTCTTC CASSWDRASYNEQFF
. TRBJ1-2 TRBV7-9 TRBD1 TGTGCCAGCAGCTTAGTAGCCGGGACAGGGGAGGGCTACACCTTC CASSLVAGTGEGYTF
. TRBJ1-6 TRBV27 TRBD1 TGTGCCAGCAGCATTAGGACAGGGACTGATTCACCCCTCCACTTT CASSIRTGTDSPLHF
. TRBJ2-3 TRBV24-1 TRBD2 TGTGCCACCTCCCCCCTACAAGCGGGAACAGATACGCAGTATTTT CATSPLQAGTDTQYF
. TRBJ1-2 TRBV7-7 . TGTGCTAGCAGCTTACCTGCAGGGTCCACGGACTATGGCTACACCTTC CASSLPAGSTDYGYTF
once TRBJ2-1 TRBV7-2 . TGTGCCAGCAGCTTAGGGACAGCATACAATGAGCAGTTCTTC CASSLGTAYNEQFF
. TRBJ2-5 TRBV10-1 . TGCGCCAGCAGTGAGGCGCCAGGGGGAGGCGAGACCCAGTACTTC CASSEAPGGGETQYF
. TRBJ1-1 TRBV27 TRBD1 TGTGCCAGCAGTTTACAGGGACAGGGGGGGACTGAAGCTTTCTTT CASSLQGQGGTEAFF
. TRBJ2-7 TRBV3-1/TRBV3-2 . TGTGCCAGCAGCCAGAACCCAGGACAGCCCTACGAGCAGTACTTC CASSQNPGQPYEQYF
few TRBJ2-7 TRBV13 . TGTGCCAGCAGCCCTAATGGGCCGCCCCTCTCTGCCTACGAGCAGTACTTC CASSPNGPPLSAYEQYF
. TRBJ1-4 TRBV25-1 TRBD1 TGTGCCAGCAGTGAGGACAGGGGGCCTGGTGAAAAACTGTTTTTT CASSEDRGPGEKLFF
. TRBJ1-2 TRBV18 . TGTGCCAGCTCACCCGGCCAGGGCCCTTATGGCTACACCTTC CASSPGQGPYGYTF
. TRBJ1-3 TRBV4-2 . TGTGCCAGCAGCCCGACAGGCGTCTCTGGAAACACCATATATTTT CASSPTGVSGNTIYF
once TRBJ1-1 TRBV2 . TGTGCCAGCAGCGCCACGGCGAGGGGGAATGAAGCTTTCTTT CASSATARGNEAFF
. TRBJ2-5 TRBV7-2 . TGTGCCAGCAGCTTTTCTCCCGGCCAAGAGACCCAGTACTTC CASSFSPGQETQYF
. TRBJ2-2 TRBV25-1 TRBD2 TGTGCCAGCAGTTTTCTAGCGGAACGGGGGGGCACCGGGGAGCTGTTTTTT CASSFLAERGGTGELFF
. TRBJ1-2 TRBV7-9 . TGTGCCAGCAGCTTTCCACAGGGCCTGTACTATGGCTACACCTTC CASSFPQGLYYGYTF
. TRBJ1-1 TRBV19 . TGTGCCAGTAGATACGACCAACAGGGCATGAACACTGAAGCTTTCTTT CASRYDQQGMNTEAFF
. TRBJ2-7 TRBV6-5 . TGTGCCGGGGCGACAGGAAACTCCTACGAGCAGTACTTC CAGATGNSYEQYF
. TRBJ2-7 TRBV23-1 TRBD1 TGCGCCAGAACCCACAGCGGGACAGGGGCCTACGAGCAGTACTTC CARTHSGTGAYEQYF
few TRBJ1-5 TRBV27 TRBD1 TGTGCCAGCAGTTTACGATCGGGAGGACAGGGGGTTTCTCAGCCCCAGCATTTT CASSLRSGGQGVSQPQHF
. TRBJ2-3 TRBV4-1 TRBD2 TGCGCCAGCACTGGGGGACTAGCGGGACTATTCACAGATACGCAGTATTTT CASTGGLAGLFTDTQYF
. TRBJ2-3 TRBV29-1 TRBD1 TGCAGCGTTGGACAGGGTGGCACAGATACGCAGTATTTT CSVGQGGTDTQYF
. TRBJ1-5 TRBV21-1 . TGTGCCAGCAGCAAAGTCCCCGGGACAGGGGGCGTTCAGCCCCAGCATTTT CASSKVPGTGGVQPQHF
few TRBJ1-1 TRBV19 TRBD1 TGTGCCAGTAGGGGACAGGGGCTGAACACTGAAGCTTTCTTT CASRGQGLNTEAFF
. TRBJ1-1 TRBV18 . TGTGCCAGCTCACCTAATCGAGCGGGGACTCTGAACACTGAAGCTTTCTTT CASSPNRAGTLNTEAFF
. TRBJ2-7 TRBV19 . TGTGCCAGTAGTGACAGGATAAACGAGCAGTACTTC CASSDRINEQYF
many TRBJ2-3 TRBV19 TRBD1 TGTGCCAGTAGTCCGGGGGACAGGGGGCTTCTCGATACGCAGTATTTT CASSPGDRGLLDTQYF